This TCR beta chain was captured by sequencing in a study of T cells after posttransplantation cyclophosphamide. Here immunoSEQ multiplex PCR was the method, and the copy in TCRdb shows in-frame clones only, minus some. The top ten clones hold around 3% of a sample with around 50,000 clones, about 91% of them seen once. V lost 3 bases and J lost 3, with 3 bases in between. CDR3 size: 11 residues. The germline V gene has CDR1 SGHTA and CDR2 FQGNSA. This chain uses TRBV7-2 with TRBJ2-7; D unclear. Sequencing used PBMCs. The origin of this receptor is a woman in her 50s in good health and a related stem cell transplant donor. The CDR3 nucleotides are TGTGCCAGCAGCTTCAACTACGAGCAGTACTTC. Translation gives CASSFNYEQYF.